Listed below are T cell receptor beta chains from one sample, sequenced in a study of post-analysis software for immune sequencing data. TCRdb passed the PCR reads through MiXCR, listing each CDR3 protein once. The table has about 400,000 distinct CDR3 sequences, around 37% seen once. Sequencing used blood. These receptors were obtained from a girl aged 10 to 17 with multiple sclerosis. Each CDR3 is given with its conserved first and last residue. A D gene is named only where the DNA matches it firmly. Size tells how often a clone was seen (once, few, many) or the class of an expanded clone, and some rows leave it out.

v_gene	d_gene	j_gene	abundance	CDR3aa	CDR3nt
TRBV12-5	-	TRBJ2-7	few	CASGPGRWEQYF	TGTGCTAGTGGTCCTGGCCGGTGGGAGCAGTACTTC
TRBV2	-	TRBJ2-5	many	CASSEDFGETQYF	TGTGCCAGCAGTGAAGACTTTGGAGAGACCCAGTACTTC
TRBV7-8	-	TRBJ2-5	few	CASSRGTNRETQYF	TGTGCCAGCAGCCGAGGGACGAACAGAGAGACCCAGTACTTC
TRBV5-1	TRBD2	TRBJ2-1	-	CASSSGSGGVYNEQFF	TGCGCCAGCAGCTCGGGTAGCGGGGGGGTATACAATGAGCAGTTCTTC
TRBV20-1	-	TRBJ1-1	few	CSARGRGPGAFF	TGCAGTGCTAGAGGCCGTGGACCGGGGGCTTTCTTT
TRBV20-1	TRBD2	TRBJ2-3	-	CSALGGRGVSSTDTQYF	TGCAGTGCCCTAGGGGGGCGGGGGGTCTCTAGCACAGATACGCAGTATTTT
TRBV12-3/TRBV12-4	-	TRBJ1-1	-	CASSPPAAEAFF	TGTGCCAGCAGTCCCCCGGCCGCTGAAGCTTTCTTT
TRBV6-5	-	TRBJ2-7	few	CASSKRDSSYEQYF	TGTGCCAGCAGCAAACGGGACTCCTCCTACGAGCAGTACTTC
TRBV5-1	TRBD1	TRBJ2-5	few	CASSQGQQQETQYF	TGCGCCAGTTCACAGGGACAGCAACAAGAGACCCAGTACTTC
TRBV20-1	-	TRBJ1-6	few	CSPLEPQGQNSPLHF	TGCAGTCCCTTAGAGCCGCAGGGCCAGAATTCGCCCCTCCACTTT
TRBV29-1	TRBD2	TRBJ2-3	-	CSVVWVAAGGSTDTQYF	TGCAGCGTTGTATGGGTGGCAGCGGGGGGTAGCACAGATACGCAGTATTTT
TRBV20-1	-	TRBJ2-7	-	CSARTYKGQSYEQYF	TGCAGTGCTAGAACATACAAAGGACAGTCCTACGAGCAGTACTTC
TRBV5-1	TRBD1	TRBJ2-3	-	CASSQNGQGTDTQYF	TGCGCCAGCAGCCAGAACGGACAGGGAACAGATACGCAGTATTTT
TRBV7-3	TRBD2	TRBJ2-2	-	CASSRAGDTAGELFF	TGTGCCAGCAGCAGAGCGGGGGATACGGCCGGGGAGCTGTTTTTT
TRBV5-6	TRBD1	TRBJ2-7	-	CASSLRTGFKDEQYF	TGTGCCAGCAGCTTGAGGACAGGCTTCAAGGACGAGCAGTACTTC
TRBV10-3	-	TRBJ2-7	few	CAAARVVYEQYF	TGTGCCGCGGCGAGGGTTGTCTACGAGCAGTACTTC
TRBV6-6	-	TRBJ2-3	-	CASSYRSAYTDTQYF	TGTGCCAGCAGTTATAGGTCAGCCTACACAGATACGCAGTATTTT
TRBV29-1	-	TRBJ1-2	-	CSAEIWGGADYGYTF	TGCAGCGCTGAGATTTGGGGGGGCGCGGACTATGGCTACACCTTC
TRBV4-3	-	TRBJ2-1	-	CASSNERAPYNEQFF	TGCGCCAGCAGTAATGAGCGGGCCCCCTACAATGAGCAGTTCTTC
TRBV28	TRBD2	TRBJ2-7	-	CASKWGGSSYEQYF	TGTGCCAGTAAATGGGGGGGGAGCTCCTACGAGCAGTACTTC
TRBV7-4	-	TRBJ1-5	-	CASSLVPAANNQPQHF	TGTGCCAGCAGCTTAGTCCCGGCGGCTAATAATCAGCCCCAGCATTTT
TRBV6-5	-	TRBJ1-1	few	CASSYTTGNTEAFF	TGTGCCAGCAGTTACACAACAGGGAACACTGAAGCTTTCTTT
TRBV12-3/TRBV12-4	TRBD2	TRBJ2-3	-	CASRKSGALSTDTQYF	TGTGCCAGCAGGAAGAGCGGGGCCCTTAGCACAGATACGCAGTATTTT
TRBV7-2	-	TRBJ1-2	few	CASSFYGTPGGYTF	TGTGCCAGCAGCTTTTACGGGACACCGGGTGGCTACACCTTC
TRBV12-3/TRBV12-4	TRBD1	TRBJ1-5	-	CASSPRTGTRNQPQHF	TGTGCCAGCAGTCCAAGGACAGGGACTCGCAATCAGCCCCAGCATTTT
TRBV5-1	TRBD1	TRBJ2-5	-	CASSFDRGREQYF	TGCGCCAGCAGCTTCGACAGGGGGCGAGAGCAGTACTTC
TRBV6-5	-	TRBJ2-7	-	CASRTTDEQYF	TGTGCCAGCAGGACCACCGACGAGCAGTACTTC
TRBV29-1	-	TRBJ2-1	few	CSVWTEDTNEQFF	TGCAGCGTTTGGACAGAGGATACCAATGAGCAGTTCTTC
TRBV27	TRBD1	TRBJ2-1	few	CASASRGPYNEQFF	TGTGCCAGCGCCTCTAGGGGGCCCTACAATGAGCAGTTCTTC
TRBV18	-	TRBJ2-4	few	CASSPSGSKNIQYF	TGTGCCAGCTCACCAAGCGGGTCCAAAAACATTCAGTACTTC
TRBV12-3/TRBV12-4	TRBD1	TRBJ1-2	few	CASTRGTVVYGYTF	TGTGCCAGCACCAGGGGGACAGTAGTCTATGGCTACACCTTC
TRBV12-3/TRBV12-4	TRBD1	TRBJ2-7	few	CASGTRDRGNEQYF	TGTGCCAGCGGCACCCGGGACAGAGGGAACGAGCAGTACTTC
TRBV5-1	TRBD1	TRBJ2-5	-	CASGQGQQETQYF	TGCGCCAGCGGCCAGGGACAGCAAGAGACCCAGTACTTC
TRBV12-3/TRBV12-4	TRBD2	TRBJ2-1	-	CASSLRGLAAFAGQFF	TGTGCCAGCAGTTTAAGGGGACTAGCGGCCTTTGCAGGGCAGTTCTTC
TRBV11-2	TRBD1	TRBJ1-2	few	CASSPEDRVYYGYTF	TGTGCCAGCAGCCCAGAGGACAGGGTTTACTATGGCTACACCTTC
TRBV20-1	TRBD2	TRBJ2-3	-	CSASAGTSGSADTQYF	TGCAGTGCTAGTGCCGGGACTAGCGGTAGCGCAGATACGCAGTATTTT
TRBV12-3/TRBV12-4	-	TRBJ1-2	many	CASSLLVGQGYTF	TGTGCCAGCAGTTTACTCGTGGGACAAGGCTACACCTTC
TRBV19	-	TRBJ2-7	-	CASSVGRSAEYEQYF	TGTGCCAGTAGTGTTGGGAGGTCGGCGGAATACGAGCAGTACTTC
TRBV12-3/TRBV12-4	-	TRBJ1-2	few	CASSLAPAYGYTF	TGTGCCAGCAGTTTAGCGCCAGCCTATGGCTACACCTTC
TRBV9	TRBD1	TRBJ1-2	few	CASSVGRDRSFDYTF	TGTGCCAGCAGCGTAGGTCGGGACAGATCTTTCGACTACACCTTC
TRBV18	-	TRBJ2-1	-	CASKSSYNEQFF	TGTGCCAGCAAATCCTCCTACAATGAGCAGTTCTTC
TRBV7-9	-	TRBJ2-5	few	CASSPPVGAGETQYF	TGTGCCAGCAGCCCCCCCGTGGGGGCCGGAGAGACCCAGTACTTC
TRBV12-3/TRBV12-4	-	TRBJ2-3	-	CASSSEGPSTDTQYF	TGTGCCAGCAGTTCCGAGGGTCCAAGCACAGATACGCAGTATTTT
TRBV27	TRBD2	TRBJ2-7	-	CASSCPLAGYSPYEQYF	TGTGCCAGCAGTTGCCCCTTAGCGGGATATAGCCCCTACGAGCAGTACTTC
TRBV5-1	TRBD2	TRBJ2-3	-	CASSLAILAGSTDTQYF	TGCGCCAGCAGCTTGGCCATACTAGCGGGGAGCACAGATACGCAGTATTTT